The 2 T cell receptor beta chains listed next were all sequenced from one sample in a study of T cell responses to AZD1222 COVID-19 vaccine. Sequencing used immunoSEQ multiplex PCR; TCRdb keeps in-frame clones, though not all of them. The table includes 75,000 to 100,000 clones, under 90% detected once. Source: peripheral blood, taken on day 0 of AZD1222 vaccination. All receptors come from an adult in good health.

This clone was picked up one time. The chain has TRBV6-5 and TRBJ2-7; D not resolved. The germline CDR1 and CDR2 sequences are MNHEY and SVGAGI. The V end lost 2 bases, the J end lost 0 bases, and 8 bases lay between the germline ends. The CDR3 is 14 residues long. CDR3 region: CASSYKADSYEQYF. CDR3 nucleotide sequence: TGTGCCAGCAGTTACAAGGCCGACTCCTACGAGCAGTACTTC.

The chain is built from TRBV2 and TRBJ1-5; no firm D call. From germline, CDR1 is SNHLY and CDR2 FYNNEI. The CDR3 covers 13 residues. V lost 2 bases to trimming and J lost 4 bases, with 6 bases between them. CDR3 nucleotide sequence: TGTGCCAGCAGTGAAAGGATGAATCAGCCCCAGCATTTT. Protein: CASSERMNQPQHF.